The 14 T cell receptor beta chains below all came from one sample that was sequenced in a study of shared clonotypes between healthy human individuals. The table came from immunoSEQ multiplex PCR; TCRdb's copy has only in-frame clones and leaves some out. This sample has fewer than 500,000 clones, with 75% to 80% found just once. The sample comprised PBMCs. Receptor source: a woman aged 40 to 55 in good health. Some clones in this sample may be carry-over from other donors' samples.

This clone has just a few counts. The chain carries TRBV7-8 and TRBJ2-5; 10 bases are shared with TRBD2. The ends lost 4 bases at V and 4 bases at J; junction bases unmatched: 0. Per germline, CDR1 SGHVS and CDR2 FQNEAQ. This CDR3 region has 13 residues. CDR3 in DNA: TGTGCCAGCAGCTCTAGCGGGAGAGAGACCCAGTACTTC. This encodes CASSSSGRETQYF.

The chain employs TRBV5-1 and TRBJ2-7, with 8 bases fitting TRBD2. Germline assignment: CDR1 SGHRS and CDR2 YFSETQ. This CDR3 region has 15 residues. The trim removed 0 bases at V and 2 bases at J, leaving 4 bases unmatched. CDR3 sequence reads: CASSLAAGGPYEQYF. The CDR3 DNA sequence: TGCGCCAGCAGCTTGGCGGCGGGAGGCCCCTACGAGCAGTACTTC.

The genes are TRBV7-9 and TRBJ1-3; no definite D call. The CDR3 sequence is 14 residues long. CDR1 and CDR2 (germline): SEHNR, FQNEAQ (reference sequence). V was pared by 5 bases and J by 0 bases, with 8 bases between. DNA of the CDR3: TGTGCCAGCAGCCGCGACGGCTCTGGAAACACCATATATTTT. Amino acid sequence: CASSRDGSGNTIYF.

The CDR3 sequence is CAWSVPKFTDTQYF. The CDR3 coding sequence is TGTGCCTGGAGTGTTCCCAAATTCACAGATACGCAGTATTTT. This chain connects TRBV30 to TRBJ2-3; D is ambiguous. The V gene's germline CDR1 is GTSNPN and CDR2 SVGIG (reference sequence). The CDR3 runs to 14 residues. V was pared by 0 bases and J by 2 bases, with 9 bases between.

Comments on this clone: Just one base apart from a much larger clone, this may be a read error. CDR3 nucleotide sequence: TGCGCCAGTAAACAGGGGGCGGGTGGCTGCACCTTC. This gives the protein CASKQGAGGCTF. The chain recombines TRBV5-1 with TRBJ1-2; the match to TRBD1 covers 9 bases. Per germline, CDR1 SGHRS and CDR2 YFSETQ. This CDR3 has 12 residues.

This chain joins TRBV15 and TRBJ2-7, with 9 nucleotides matching TRBD1. The CDR3 is made up of 14 amino acids. Per the germline V gene, CDR1 is LNHNV and CDR2 is YYDKDF (reference sequence). The ends lost 5 bases at V and 2 bases at J; junction bases unmatched: 4. The CDR3, as DNA: TGTGCCACCAGCCGGGACAGGGAAACCTACGAGCAGTACTTC. Its protein is CATSRDRETYEQYF.

The rearrangement links TRBV6-6 to TRBJ2-3; D not certain. Looked up from germline, CDR1 is MNHNY and CDR2 is SVGAGI (reference sequence). The V and J ends lost 10 bases and 4 bases respectively, with 15 bases between them. The CDR3 is made up of 13 amino acids. The CDR3 loop is CATSPGPADTQYF. CDR3 in DNA: TGTGCCACCTCCCCCGGGCCCGCAGATACGCAGTATTTT.

The rearrangement links TRBV5-5 to TRBJ2-7; TRBD2 agrees at 11 bases. This CDR3 has 15 amino acids. V lost 7 bases and J lost 4; bases outside the gene matches: 10. The V gene's germline CDR1 is SGHKS and CDR2 YYEKEE (reference sequence). CDR3 DNA sequence: TGTGCCAGCGGACCTGTGGGACTAGCGGATTACGAGCAGTACTTC. It translates to CASGPVGLADYEQYF. Using reference TRBV5-5 and TRBJ2-7 for the parts outside the CDR3, the full variable domain is DAGVTQSPTHLIKTRGQQVTLRCSPISGHKSVSWYQQVLGQGPQFIFQYYEKEERGRGNFPDRFSARQFPNYSSELNVNALLLGDSALYLCASGPVGLADYEQYFGPGTRLTVT.

V usage is TRBV6-1 and J usage is TRBJ2-7, with a tentative D call TRBD2 (5 bases). Germline CDR1 reads MNHNS; CDR2 reads SASEGT. V shed 6 bases and J shed 7 bases, with 16 bases lying between them. The CDR3 extends over 13 amino acids. The CDR3 reads CASRGTSPGEQYF. CDR3 bases: TGTGCCAGCAGGGGAACTTCCCCGGGGGAGCAGTACTTC.

This chain connects TRBV9 to TRBJ2-1; D gene ambiguous. Trimming shortened V by 2 bases and J by 8 bases, and 5 bases separated the two germline ends. CDR1 is SGDLS, CDR2 YYNGEE, per germline. CDR3 length equals 11 residues. In DNA, the CDR3 is TGTGCCAGCAGCGTTGGGCATGAGCAGTTCTTC. It codes for CASSVGHEQFF.

J is TRBJ2-1 and V is TRBV30, with D perhaps TRBD2 (6 bases). V was clipped by 2 bases and J by 9 bases, with 17 bases between them. CDR1 and CDR2 (germline): GTSNPN, SVGIG (reference sequence). The CDR3 runs to 14 residues. The CDR3 DNA sequence: TGTGCCTGGAGTCTCGGCGGGAACCCAATTGAGCAGTTCTTC. It yields the protein CAWSLGGNPIEQFF.

The gene calls are TRBV6-1 and TRBJ1-1, with unresolved D. Trimming pared 2 bases from V and 0 bases from J, leaving 13 bases between. This CDR3 is built from 16 residues. CDR1 and CDR2 from the germline V gene are MNHNS and SASEGT. CDR3 in amino acids: CASSESRHGMNTEAFF. The CDR3 DNA reads TGTGCCAGCAGTGAATCCCGGCACGGGATGAACACTGAAGCTTTCTTT.

CDR3 protein: CASGRASYEQYF. CDR3 in DNA: TGTGCCAGCGGACGAGCCTCCTACGAGCAGTACTTC. This chain connects TRBV6-5 to TRBJ2-7; D unclear. The V gene's germline CDR1 is MNHEY and CDR2 SVGAGI. Trimming left V 8 bases short and J 0 bases short, with 8 bases between. CDR3 length: 12 amino acids.

The chain recombines TRBV5-1 with TRBJ2-5; TRBD2 aligns across 11 bases. Germline V gives CDR1 SGHRS, CDR2 YFSETQ. The junction had 4 bases not matched to a gene; V was cut back by 3 bases and J by 3 bases. The CDR3 sequence is 15 residues long. As DNA, the CDR3 is TGCGCCAGCAGCTCACTAGCGGGAGTAGAAGAGACCCAGTACTTC. As protein: CASSSLAGVEETQYF.